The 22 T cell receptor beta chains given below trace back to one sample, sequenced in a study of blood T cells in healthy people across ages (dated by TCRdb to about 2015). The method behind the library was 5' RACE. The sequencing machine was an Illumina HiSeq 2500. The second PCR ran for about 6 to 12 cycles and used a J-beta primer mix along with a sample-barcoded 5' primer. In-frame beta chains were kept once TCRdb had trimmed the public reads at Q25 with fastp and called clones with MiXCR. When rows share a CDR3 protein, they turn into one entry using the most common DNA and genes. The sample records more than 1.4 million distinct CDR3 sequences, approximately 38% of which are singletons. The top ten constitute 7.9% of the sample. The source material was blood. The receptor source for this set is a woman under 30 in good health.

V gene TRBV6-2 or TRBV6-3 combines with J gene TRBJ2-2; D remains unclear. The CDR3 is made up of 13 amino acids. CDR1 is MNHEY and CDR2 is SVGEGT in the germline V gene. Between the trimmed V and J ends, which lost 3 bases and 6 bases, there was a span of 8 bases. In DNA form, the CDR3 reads TGTGCCAGCAGTTATATAGGGTCCGGGGAGCTGTTTTTT. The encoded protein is CASSYIGSGELFF.

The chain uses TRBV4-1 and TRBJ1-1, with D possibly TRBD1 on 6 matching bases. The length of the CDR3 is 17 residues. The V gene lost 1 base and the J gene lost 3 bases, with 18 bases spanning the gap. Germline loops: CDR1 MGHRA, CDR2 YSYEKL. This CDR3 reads CASSQGVVTGPDTEAFF. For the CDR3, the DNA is TGCGCCAGCAGCCAAGGGGTTGTGACAGGCCCCGACACTGAAGCTTTCTTT.

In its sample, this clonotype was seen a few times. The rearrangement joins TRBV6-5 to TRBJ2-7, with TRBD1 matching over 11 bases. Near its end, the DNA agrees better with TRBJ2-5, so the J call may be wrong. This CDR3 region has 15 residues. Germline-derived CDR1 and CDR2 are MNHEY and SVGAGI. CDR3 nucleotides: TGTGCCAGCAGTTACCTCGGACAGGGGGCGGAGACCCAGTACTTC. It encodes CASSYLGQGAETQYF.

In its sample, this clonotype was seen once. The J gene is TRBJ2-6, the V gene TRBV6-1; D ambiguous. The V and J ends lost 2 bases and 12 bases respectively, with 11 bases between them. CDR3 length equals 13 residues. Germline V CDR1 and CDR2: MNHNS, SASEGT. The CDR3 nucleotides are TGTGCCAGCAGTGAATGTACGAGAGTCGTCCTGACTTTC. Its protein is CASSECTRVVLTF.

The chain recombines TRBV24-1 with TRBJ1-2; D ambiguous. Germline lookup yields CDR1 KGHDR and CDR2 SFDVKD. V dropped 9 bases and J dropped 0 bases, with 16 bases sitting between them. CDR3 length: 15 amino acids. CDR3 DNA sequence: TGTGCCACCTCCGAACAGACCGATTCTAACTATGGCTACACCTTC. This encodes CATSEQTDSNYGYTF.

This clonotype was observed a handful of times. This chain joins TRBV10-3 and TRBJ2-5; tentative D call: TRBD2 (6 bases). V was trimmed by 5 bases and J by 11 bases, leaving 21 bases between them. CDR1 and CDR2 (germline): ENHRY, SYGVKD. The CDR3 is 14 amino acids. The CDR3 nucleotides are TGTGCCATCAGTTCCGGCGGGAACAACAATGAGCAGTACTTC. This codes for CAISSGGNNNEQYF.

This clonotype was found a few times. The CDR3 DNA follows: TGCGCCAGCAGCCAAGGGGAGACAGCGTACACAGATACGCAGTATTTT. Its translation: CASSQGETAYTDTQYF. The genes are TRBV4-1 and TRBJ2-3; D could derive from TRBD1 or TRBD2 (5 bases each). The length of the CDR3 is 16 residues. The V gene's germline CDR1 is MGHRA and CDR2 YSYEKL. V dropped 1 base and J dropped 2 bases, with 13 bases sitting between them.

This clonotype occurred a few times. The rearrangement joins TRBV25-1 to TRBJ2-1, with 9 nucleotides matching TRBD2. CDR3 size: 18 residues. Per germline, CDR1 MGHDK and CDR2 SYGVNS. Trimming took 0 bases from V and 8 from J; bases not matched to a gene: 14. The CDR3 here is CASSEYFVRVAGADEQFF. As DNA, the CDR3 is TGTGCCAGCAGTGAATATTTCGTGAGGGTAGCGGGGGCCGATGAGCAGTTCTTC.

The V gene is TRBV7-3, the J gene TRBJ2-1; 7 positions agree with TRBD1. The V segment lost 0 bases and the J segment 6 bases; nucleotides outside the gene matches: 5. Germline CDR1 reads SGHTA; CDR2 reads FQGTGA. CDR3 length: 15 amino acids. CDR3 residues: CASSLTPGQCNEQFF. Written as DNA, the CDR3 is TGTGCCAGCAGCTTAACACCGGGACAGTGCAATGAGCAGTTCTTC.

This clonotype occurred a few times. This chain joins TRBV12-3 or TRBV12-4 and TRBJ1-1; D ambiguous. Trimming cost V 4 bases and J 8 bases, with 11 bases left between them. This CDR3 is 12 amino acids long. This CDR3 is CASSYLPPEAFF. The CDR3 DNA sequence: TGTGCCAGCAGTTATCTCCCCCCCGAAGCTTTCTTT.

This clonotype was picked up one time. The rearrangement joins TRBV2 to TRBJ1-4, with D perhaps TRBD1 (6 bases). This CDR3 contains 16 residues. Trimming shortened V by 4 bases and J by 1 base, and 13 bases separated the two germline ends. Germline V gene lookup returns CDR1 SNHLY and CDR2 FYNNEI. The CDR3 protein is CASSGGTPGTNEKLFF. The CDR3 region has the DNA TGTGCCAGCAGTGGTGGGACACCCGGAACTAATGAAAAACTGTTTTTT.

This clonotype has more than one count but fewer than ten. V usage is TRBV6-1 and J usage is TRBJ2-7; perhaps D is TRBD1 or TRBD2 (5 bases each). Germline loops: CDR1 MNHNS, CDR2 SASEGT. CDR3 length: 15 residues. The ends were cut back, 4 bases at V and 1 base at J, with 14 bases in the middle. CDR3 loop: CASSGKLWGSYEQYF. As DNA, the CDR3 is TGTGCCAGCAGTGGGAAGCTTTGGGGGTCCTACGAGCAGTACTTC.

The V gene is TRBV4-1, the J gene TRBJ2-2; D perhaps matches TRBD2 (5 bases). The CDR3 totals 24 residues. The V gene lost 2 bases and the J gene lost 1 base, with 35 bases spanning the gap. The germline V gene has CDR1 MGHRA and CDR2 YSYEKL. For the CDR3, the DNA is TGCGCCAGCAGCCAACCCCCATACGGGGATAGCGCCCGAAGAAAGTCCCTGAACACCGGGGAGCTGTTTTTT. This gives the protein CASSQPPYGDSARRKSLNTGELFF.

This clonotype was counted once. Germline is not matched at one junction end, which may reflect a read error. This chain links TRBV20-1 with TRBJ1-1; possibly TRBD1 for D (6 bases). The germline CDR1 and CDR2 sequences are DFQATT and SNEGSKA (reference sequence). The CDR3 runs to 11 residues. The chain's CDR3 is CGARTVPEAFF. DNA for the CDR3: TGCGGTGCAAGGACAGTGCCTGAAGCTTTCTTT.

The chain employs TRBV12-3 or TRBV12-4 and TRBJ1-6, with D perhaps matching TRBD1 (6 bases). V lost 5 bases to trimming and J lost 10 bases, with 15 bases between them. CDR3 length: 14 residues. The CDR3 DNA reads TGTGCCAGCAGTAAGGGGGTACAAGGATCACCCCTCCACTTT. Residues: CASSKGVQGSPLHF.

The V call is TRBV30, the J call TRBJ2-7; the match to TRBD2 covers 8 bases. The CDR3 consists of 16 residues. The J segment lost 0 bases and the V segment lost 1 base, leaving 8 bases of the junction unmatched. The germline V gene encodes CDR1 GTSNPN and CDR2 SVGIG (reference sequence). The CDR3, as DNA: TGTGCCTGGAGTGGGGGGGGTAGCGGGACCTCCTACGAGCAGTACTTC. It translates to CAWSGGGSGTSYEQYF.

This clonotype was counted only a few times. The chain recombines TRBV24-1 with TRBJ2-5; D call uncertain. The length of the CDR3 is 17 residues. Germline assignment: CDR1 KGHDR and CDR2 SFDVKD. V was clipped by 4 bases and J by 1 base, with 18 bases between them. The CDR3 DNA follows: TGTGCCACCAGTGACCGGACCATCACCGGTGGCCAAGAGACCCAGTACTTC. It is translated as CATSDRTITGGQETQYF.

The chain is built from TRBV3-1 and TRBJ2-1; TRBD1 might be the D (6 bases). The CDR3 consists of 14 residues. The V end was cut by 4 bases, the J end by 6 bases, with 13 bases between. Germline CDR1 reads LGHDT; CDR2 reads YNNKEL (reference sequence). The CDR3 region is CASSLRTARNEQFF. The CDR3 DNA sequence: TGTGCCAGCAGCCTACGGACAGCGCGCAATGAGCAGTTCTTC.

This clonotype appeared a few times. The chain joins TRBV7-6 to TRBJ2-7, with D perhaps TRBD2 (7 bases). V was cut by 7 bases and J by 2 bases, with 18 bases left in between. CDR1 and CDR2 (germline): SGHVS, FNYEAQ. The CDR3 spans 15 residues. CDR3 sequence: CASTLVAGATYEQYF. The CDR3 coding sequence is TGTGCCAGCACCCTGGTGGCGGGGGCTACCTACGAGCAGTACTTC. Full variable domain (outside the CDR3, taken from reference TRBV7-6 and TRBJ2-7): GAGVSQSPRYKVTKRGQDVALRCDPISGHVSLYWYRQALGQGPEFLTYFNYEAQQDKSGLPNDRFSAERPEGSISTLTIQRTEQRDSAMYRCASTLVAGATYEQYFGPGTRLTVT.

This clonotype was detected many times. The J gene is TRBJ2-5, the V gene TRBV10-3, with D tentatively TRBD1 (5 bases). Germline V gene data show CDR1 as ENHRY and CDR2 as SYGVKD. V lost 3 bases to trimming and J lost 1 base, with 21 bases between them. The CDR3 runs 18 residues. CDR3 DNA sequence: TGTGCCATCAGTGAAGTCCAGGGAACGGCCTACTCCCAAGAGACCCAGTACTTC. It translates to CAISEVQGTAYSQETQYF.

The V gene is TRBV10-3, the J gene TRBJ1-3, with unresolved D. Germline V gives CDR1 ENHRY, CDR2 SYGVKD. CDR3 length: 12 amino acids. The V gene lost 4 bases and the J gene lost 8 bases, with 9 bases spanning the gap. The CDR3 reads CAISGWVDTIYF. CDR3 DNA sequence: TGTGCCATCAGTGGATGGGTGGACACCATATATTTT.

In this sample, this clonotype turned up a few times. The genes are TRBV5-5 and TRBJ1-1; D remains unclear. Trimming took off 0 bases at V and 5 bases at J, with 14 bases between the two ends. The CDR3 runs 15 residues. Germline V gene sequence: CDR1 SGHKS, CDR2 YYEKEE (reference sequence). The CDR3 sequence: CASSLGYRGETEAFF. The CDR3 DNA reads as TGTGCCAGCAGCTTGGGGTATCGGGGAGAAACTGAAGCTTTCTTT.